This T cell receptor (beta chain) emerged from a study of shared clonotypes between healthy human individuals. The repertoire was sequenced with immunoSEQ multiplex PCR; TCRdb's copy has only in-frame clones and lacks some. The data show around 700,000 clones, around 67% seen once. The CDR3 has 11 amino acids. Between the trimmed V and J ends, which lost 5 bases and 5 bases, there was a span of 4 bases. Germline V gene lookup returns CDR1 LNHDA and CDR2 SQIVND (reference sequence). Ten or more counts support this clone. The sample has other DNA sequences that encode this CDR3 too. V and J are TRBV19 and TRBJ2-1; D remains unclear. The sample was memory CD4+ T cells sorted from blood. Subset: CD45RA-negative fraction. The source of this sequence is a woman aged 25 to 39 in good health. The CDR3 reads CASSGNNEQFF. As DNA, the CDR3 is TGTGCCAGTAGTGGGAACAATGAGCAGTTCTTC.